These 23 T cell receptor beta chains originate from one sample sequenced in a study of blood T cell repertoires in COVID-19. Clones were sequenced by immunoSEQ multiplex PCR, and TCRdb holds only the in-frame ones, with some missing. The table includes about 160,000 clones, under 85% detected once. The sample consisted of peripheral blood. The origin of the receptors is an elderly man with COVID-19, enrolled during active disease.

The chain links TRBV9 to TRBJ1-1; D possibly corresponds to TRBD1 (5 bases). This CDR3 contains 14 residues. Between the trimmed V and J ends, which lost 4 bases and 4 bases, there was a span of 14 bases. Germline V lookup: CDR1 SGDLS, CDR2 YYNGEE. Here the CDR3 DNA reads TGTGCCAGCAGCTTCCAGGGCGAGTCCACTGAAGCTTTCTTT. This gives the protein CASSFQGESTEAFF.

The chain links TRBV6-2 or TRBV6-3 to TRBJ2-1; 14 positions match TRBD2. J lost 7 bases, V lost 6 bases, and 8 bases had no gene match. The CDR3 runs to 16 residues. Germline CDR1 and CDR2: MNHEY and SVGEGT. CDR3 in DNA: TGTGCCAGCAGCCTTATGACTAGCGGGGGGGAGAATGAGCAGTTCTTC. It encodes CASSLMTSGGENEQFF.

The chain joins TRBV5-1 to TRBJ2-5; D is undetermined. Trimming left V 0 bases short and J 0 bases short, with 6 bases between. Germline values: CDR1 SGHRS, CDR2 YFSETQ. This CDR3 is built from 14 residues. This CDR3 is CASSLGQNQETQYF. Here the CDR3 DNA reads TGCGCCAGCAGCTTGGGTCAGAACCAAGAGACCCAGTACTTC.

The chain recombines TRBV6-5 with TRBJ2-7; 9 bases match TRBD1. After removal of 5 bases from V and 4 bases from J, the junction contained 9 bases not matched to a gene. The CDR3 sequence is 15 residues long. In germline, CDR1 is MNHEY, CDR2 SVGAGI. DNA of the CDR3: TGTGCCAGCAGTCCACACGGGGACAGGGTTTACGAGCAGTACTTC. Protein product: CASSPHGDRVYEQYF.

The chain carries TRBV5-1 and TRBJ2-7; D is unresolved. Between the trimmed V and J ends, which lost 4 bases and 2 bases, there was a span of 13 bases. The germline CDR1 and CDR2 sequences are SGHRS and YFSETQ. The CDR3 contains 14 residues. The CDR3 reads CASSPFSDTYEQYF. The CDR3 region has the DNA TGCGCCAGCAGCCCCTTCTCAGACACCTACGAGCAGTACTTC.

This chain links TRBV2 with TRBJ1-5, with TRBD1 matching 7 bases. CDR3 length: 18 residues. V shed 8 bases and J 0 bases; nucleotides not matched to a gene: 16. In germline, CDR1 is SNHLY, CDR2 FYNNEI. The CDR3 protein is CASSPRQGVYFSNQPQHF. CDR3 DNA: TGTGCCAGCTCGCCCAGGCAGGGGGTTTACTTTAGCAATCAGCCCCAGCATTTT.

J is TRBJ1-5 and V is TRBV5-1; D perhaps matches TRBD1 (6 bases). The CDR3 runs to 15 residues. V lost 0 bases, J lost 5 bases, and 12 bases lay in between. Germline-derived CDR1 and CDR2 are SGHRS and YFSETQ. The CDR3 protein is CASSLVGGLDQPQHF. DNA of the CDR3: TGCGCCAGCAGCTTGGTAGGGGGTTTGGATCAGCCCCAGCATTTT.

The chain employs TRBV12-5 and TRBJ2-3; 9 bases agree with TRBD2. With V trimmed by 4 bases and J by 0 bases, 5 bases remained unmatched. This CDR3 region has 16 residues. Germline V gives CDR1 LGHNT, CDR2 FRNRAP. The CDR3 reads CASGSGLAQSTDTQYF. DNA of the CDR3: TGTGCTAGTGGTTCAGGACTAGCGCAAAGCACAGATACGCAGTATTTT.

The chain joins TRBV9 to TRBJ1-2; perhaps TRBD1 as D (5 bases). The CDR3 runs to 15 residues. V lost 0 bases to trimming and J lost 3 bases, with 12 bases between them. Germline loops: CDR1 SGDLS, CDR2 YYNGEE. CDR3 protein: CASSVAGGNDYGYTF. The DNA of the CDR3 is TGTGCCAGCAGCGTAGCGGGGGGAAACGACTATGGCTACACCTTC.

V gene TRBV6-1 combines with J gene TRBJ1-5; 9 positions match TRBD1. The V and J ends lost 1 base and 6 bases, in that order; junction bases with no gene match: 4. CDR1 is MNHNS and CDR2 is SASEGT in the germline V gene. The CDR3 spans 15 residues. The DNA for the CDR3 is TGTGCCAGCAGTGAAGTAACAGGGGGCAGTCAGCCCCAGCATTTT. As protein: CASSEVTGGSQPQHF.

The rearrangement joins TRBV18 to TRBJ2-3; D not resolved. This CDR3 contains 11 residues. Germline V gene sequence: CDR1 KGHSH, CDR2 LQKENI. The germline V and J ends were trimmed by 5 bases and 7 bases, with 7 bases remaining between them. DNA for the CDR3: TGTGCCAGCTCAGGGCCCAATACGCAGTATTTT. Encoded protein: CASSGPNTQYF.

The rearrangement joins TRBV14 to TRBJ2-2; TRBD1 aligns across 10 bases. The CDR3 runs 15 residues. Germline-derived CDR1 and CDR2 are SGHDN and FVKESK. V was clipped by 3 bases and J by 6 bases; unmatched bases: 4. DNA for the CDR3: TGTGCCAGCAGCCAGACAGGACAGGGGGCCGGGGAGCTGTTTTTT. Translating it yields CASSQTGQGAGELFF.

The chain carries TRBV13 and TRBJ1-4; 9 positions match TRBD1. CDR3 length equals 16 residues. CDR1 and CDR2 from the germline V gene are PRHDT and FYEKMQ (reference sequence). The V gene end was trimmed by 4 bases and the J gene end by 2 bases; junction bases not matched to a gene: 5. The CDR3 coding sequence is TGTGCCAGCAGCTGGAATACAGGGGGCACTAATGAAAAACTGTTTTTT. It encodes CASSWNTGGTNEKLFF.

The chain employs TRBV9 and TRBJ1-2; 8 bases fit TRBD1. Germline trimming cut 4 bases from V and 4 bases from J; bases unmatched to any gene: 6. The CDR3 is 14 amino acids. Germline V gene sequence: CDR1 SGDLS, CDR2 YYNGEE. DNA for the CDR3: TGTGCCAGCAGCAACCCAGGGGGCGGCTATGGCTACACCTTC. This gives the protein CASSNPGGGYGYTF.

The CDR3 spells CASSPGQGYSGNTIYF. The CDR3 nucleotides read TGCGCCAGCAGCCCGGGACAGGGGTACTCTGGAAACACCATATATTTT. The V gene is TRBV5-1, the J gene TRBJ1-3, with 10 bases fitting TRBD1. CDR1 and CDR2 from the germline V gene are SGHRS and YFSETQ. After removal of 4 bases from V and 0 bases from J, the junction contained 4 bases not matched to a gene. The CDR3 consists of 16 residues.

The genes are TRBV19 and TRBJ1-2, with 10 nucleotides matching TRBD1. Germline values: CDR1 LNHDA, CDR2 SQIVND (reference sequence). The CDR3 spans 16 residues. Unmatched junction bases numbered 8, after V lost 3 bases and J lost 4 bases. The CDR3 region is CASSILGQGSGYGYTF. CDR3 in DNA: TGTGCCAGTAGTATTTTGGGACAGGGGTCGGGCTATGGCTACACCTTC.

This rearrangement joins TRBV11-2 to TRBJ1-1, with unresolved D. CDR1 SGHAT and CDR2 FQNNGV come from the germline V gene. Trimming left V 2 bases short and J 4 bases short, with 8 bases between. The CDR3 is 13 amino acids. The CDR3 sequence is CASSLLDGTEAFF. The CDR3 DNA follows: TGTGCCAGCAGCTTATTAGATGGCACTGAAGCTTTCTTT.

The V call is TRBV4-3, the J call TRBJ2-1; D might be TRBD1 (6 bases). The length of the CDR3 is 15 residues. CDR1 is LGHNA and CDR2 is YSLEER in the germline V gene. V was cut by 3 bases and J by 4 bases, with 13 bases left in between. The DNA of the CDR3 is TGCGCCAGCAGCCAGGGTAGAGACAGGTACAATGAGCAGTTCTTC. This codes for CASSQGRDRYNEQFF.

The chain joins TRBV9 to TRBJ2-7, with a tentative D call TRBD1 (6 bases). This CDR3 has 16 residues. CDR1 is SGDLS, CDR2 YYNGEE, per germline. Trimming took off 1 base at V and 2 bases at J, with 16 bases between the two ends. The CDR3 region is CASSVLARDIAYEQYF. For the CDR3, the DNA is TGTGCCAGCAGCGTATTGGCCAGGGACATTGCCTACGAGCAGTACTTC. Looking up the rest from reference TRBV9 and TRBJ2-7 gives the full variable domain: DSGVTQTPKHLITATGQRVTLRCSPRSGDLSVYWYQQSLDQGLQFLIQYYNGEERAKGNILERFSAQQFPDLHSELNLSSLELGDSALYFCASSVLARDIAYEQYFGPGTRLTVT.

The chain combines TRBV7-8 with TRBJ1-3; D is perhaps TRBD1 (6 bases). The CDR3 extends over 15 amino acids. V was clipped by 5 bases and J by 2 bases, with 13 bases between them. CDR1 SGHVS and CDR2 FQNEAQ come from the germline V gene. The CDR3 region is CASSIQGDAGNTIYF. For the CDR3, the DNA is TGTGCCAGCAGCATACAGGGTGATGCTGGAAACACCATATATTTT.

This clone has only one observation. The chain couples TRBV19 to TRBJ1-5; no clear D gene. Germline values: CDR1 LNHDA, CDR2 SQIVND (reference sequence). The CDR3 extends over 14 amino acids. Trimming left V 0 bases short and J 4 bases short, with 7 bases between. The CDR3 nucleotides read TGTGCCAGTAGTATAGACGGGGAAAATCAGCCCCAGCATTTT. This codes for CASSIDGENQPQHF.

The chain is built from TRBV5-5 and TRBJ1-2; 7 positions match TRBD1. CDR3 length equals 15 residues. Looked up from germline, CDR1 is SGHKS and CDR2 is YYEKEE (reference sequence). The ends lost 3 bases at V and 0 bases at J; junction bases unmatched: 5. In DNA, the CDR3 is TGTGCCAGCAGCTCGCAAGGGACAGCTAACTATGGCTACACCTTC. Translated, it gives CASSSQGTANYGYTF.

The CDR3 sequence: CASSLRPTSGGSYTGELFF. CDR3 bases: TGTGCCAGCAGCTTACGTCCGACTAGCGGGGGGTCCTACACCGGGGAGCTGTTTTTT. The V gene is TRBV7-8, the J gene TRBJ2-2, with 13 nucleotides matching TRBD2. The CDR3 length is 19 residues. J lost 3 bases, V lost 2 bases, and 9 bases had no gene match. Germline V gene sequence: CDR1 SGHVS, CDR2 FQNEAQ.